This TCR beta chain is drawn from a study of beta chain features in type 1 diabetes. Germline lookup yields CDR1 SGHVS and CDR2 FQNEAQ. V shed 5 bases, J shed 5 bases, and the junction held 21 bases outside the gene matches. There are 19 residues in the CDR3. The isolated RNA, all of it, was reverse transcribed, so expressed TCRB transcripts were what got sequenced. Generated by immunoSEQ multiplex PCR, the TCRdb table keeps only in-frame clones and is missing some. Of some 150,000 clones listed, approximately 8.8% are singletons. Comment on this clone: Its antigen remains unidentified.

Study-wide results and limits: Insertions at VDJ junctions were less frequent in type 1 diabetes patients. These patients also deleted more nucleotides at the same junctions. Any role of HLA type in TCRB rearrangement remained unresolved here. Relative to healthy donors, patients appeared to have naive, central memory and Treg TCRB repertoires that were more similar. TCRB CDR3 length was moderately but significantly reduced in all four CD4+ subsets of Type 1 diabetes patients.

Isolation of CD4+ naive, central memory, regulatory and stem cell-like memory cells was achieved by sorting via CD45RO/CCR7/CD25/CD127/CD95/CD27. The sample comprised central memory CD4+ T cells from blood. The sequence came from a woman in her 30s with type 1 diabetes. The chain is built from TRBV7-8 and TRBJ1-2; 9 nucleotides align to TRBD1. In DNA form, the CDR3 reads TGTGCCAGCAGCCAAACCTCCGGGACAGGGTTATTTGGGTCTTATGGCTACACCTTC. It is translated as CASSQTSGTGLFGSYGYTF.